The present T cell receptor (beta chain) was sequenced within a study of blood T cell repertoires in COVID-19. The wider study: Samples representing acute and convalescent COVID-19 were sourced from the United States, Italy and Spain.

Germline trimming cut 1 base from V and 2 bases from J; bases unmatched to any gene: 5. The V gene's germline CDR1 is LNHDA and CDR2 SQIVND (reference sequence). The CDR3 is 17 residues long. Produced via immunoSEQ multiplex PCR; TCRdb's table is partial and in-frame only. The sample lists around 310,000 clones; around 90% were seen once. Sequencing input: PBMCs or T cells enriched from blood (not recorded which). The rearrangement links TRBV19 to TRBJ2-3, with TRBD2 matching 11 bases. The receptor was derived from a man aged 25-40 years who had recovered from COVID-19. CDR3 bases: TGTGCCAGTAGTATAGCTAGGACTAGCGGGCACACAGATACGCAGTATTTT. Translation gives CASSIARTSGHTDTQYF.